These T cell receptor beta chains were read from a single sample in a study of T cells after yellow fever vaccination. TCRdb reprocessed the 5' RACE reads with MiXCR, giving one entry per CDR3 protein. The sample has roughly 330,000 distinct CDR3 sequences, approximately 4% seen once. The sample here was PBMCs, taken 5 days after the yellow fever booster vaccination. The receptors here all came from a man aged 18 to 29 who received the YFV17D yellow fever vaccine. The CDR3 runs from the conserved cysteine through the conserved F or W. A D gene is named only where the DNA matches it firmly. Size is stated for part of the rows, as once, few or many counts, or as a class when the clone is expanded.

many	TRBV5-1	TRBJ1-2	NA	TGCGCCAGCAGCGGCTCTTTAGCTAACTATGGCTACACCTTC	CASSGSLANYGYTF
few	TRBV3-1	TRBJ2-5	TRBD2	TGTGCCAGCAGCCTAGGGACTAGGATCGAGACCCAGTACTTC	CASSLGTRIETQYF
NA	TRBV5-5	TRBJ1-1	NA	TGTGCCAGCAGCTTGGAGCCTCGGAACACTGAAGCTTTCTTT	CASSLEPRNTEAFF
few	TRBV5-6	TRBJ1-2	NA	TGTGCCAGCAACCTAAAAAGCCATTTCTATGGCTACACCTTC	CASNLKSHFYGYTF
few	TRBV5-1	TRBJ2-1	TRBD2	TGCGCCAGCAGCCTGGGGACTACAAATGAGCAGTTCTTC	CASSLGTTNEQFF
many	TRBV29-1	TRBJ2-3	NA	TGCAGCGCCCTGGAGGGCCGGACGCAGTATTTT	CSALEGRTQYF
many	TRBV12-3/TRBV12-4	TRBJ2-3	NA	TGTGCCAGCAGTTTACGTGGACGGTATAGAGATACGCAGTATTTT	CASSLRGRYRDTQYF
few	TRBV29-1	TRBJ2-2	NA	TGCAGCGTGGCCCCCCGAGGGGGGAGGACCGGGGAGCTGTTTTTT	CSVAPRGGRTGELFF
many	TRBV5-1	TRBJ1-1	TRBD1	TGCGCCAGCAGTCACAACCAGGGGGATACTGAAGCTTTCTTT	CASSHNQGDTEAFF
NA	TRBV6-2/TRBV6-3	TRBJ1-1	NA	TGTGCCAGCAGTTACCCTGAGGGGTACACTGTAGCTTTCTTT	CASSYPEGYTVAFF
NA	TRBV29-1	TRBJ2-5	NA	TGCAGCGTTGCAGGGGCGGAGGAGACCCAGTACTTC	CSVAGAEETQYF
NA	TRBV20-1	TRBJ2-1	TRBD2	TGCAGTGCTAGAGGACTAGCGGGGCCGAGCTCCTACAATGAGCAGTTCTTC	CSARGLAGPSSYNEQFF
few	TRBV7-9	TRBJ2-3	NA	TGTGCCAGCAGCCCACTCCGTGGGGCTCGGACAGATACGCAGTATTTT	CASSPLRGARTDTQYF
once	TRBV20-1	TRBJ2-1	TRBD2	TGCAGTGCTGTTCAGTGGACTAGCGGGAGGTCGAGCTCCTACAATGAGCAGTTCTTC	CSAVQWTSGRSSSYNEQFF